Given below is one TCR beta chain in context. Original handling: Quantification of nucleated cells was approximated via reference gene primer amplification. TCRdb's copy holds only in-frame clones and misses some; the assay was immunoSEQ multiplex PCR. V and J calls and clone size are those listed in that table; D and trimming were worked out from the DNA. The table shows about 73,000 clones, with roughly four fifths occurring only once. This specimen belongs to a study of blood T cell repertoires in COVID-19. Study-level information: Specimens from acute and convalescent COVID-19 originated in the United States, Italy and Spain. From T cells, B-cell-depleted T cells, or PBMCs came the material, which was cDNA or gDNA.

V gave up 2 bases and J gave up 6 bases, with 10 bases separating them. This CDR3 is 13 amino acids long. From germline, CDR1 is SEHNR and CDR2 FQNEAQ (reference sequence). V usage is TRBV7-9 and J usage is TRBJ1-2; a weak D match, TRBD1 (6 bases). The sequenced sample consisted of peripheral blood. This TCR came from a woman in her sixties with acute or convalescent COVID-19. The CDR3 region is CASSLTGFNGYTF. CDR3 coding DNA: TGTGCCAGCAGCTTAACAGGGTTTAATGGCTACACCTTC.